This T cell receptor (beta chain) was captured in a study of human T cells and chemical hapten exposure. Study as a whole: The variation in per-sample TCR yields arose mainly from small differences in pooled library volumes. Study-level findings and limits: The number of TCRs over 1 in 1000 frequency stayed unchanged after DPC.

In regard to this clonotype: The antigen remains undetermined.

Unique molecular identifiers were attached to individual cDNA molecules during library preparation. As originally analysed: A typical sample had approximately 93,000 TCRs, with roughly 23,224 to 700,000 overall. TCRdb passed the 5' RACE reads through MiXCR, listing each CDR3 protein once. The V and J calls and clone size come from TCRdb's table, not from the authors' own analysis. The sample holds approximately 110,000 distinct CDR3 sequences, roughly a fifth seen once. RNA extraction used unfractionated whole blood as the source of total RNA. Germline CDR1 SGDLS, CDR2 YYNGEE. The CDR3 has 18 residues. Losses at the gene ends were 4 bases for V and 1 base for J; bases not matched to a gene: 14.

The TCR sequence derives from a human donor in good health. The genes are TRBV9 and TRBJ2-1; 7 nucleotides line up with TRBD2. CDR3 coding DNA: TGTGCCAGCAGCTCTCCTCGGGCTAGCGGCCTTTCCTACAATGAGCAGTTCTTC. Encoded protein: CASSSPRASGLSYNEQFF.